These 16 T cell receptor beta chains were sequenced from one sample in a study of T cells in localized non-small cell lung cancer. Measured with immunoSEQ multiplex PCR; TCRdb has only the in-frame clones, and not every one. The table lists fewer than 40,000 clones, roughly 87% of them singletons, with 4% to 5% in the top ten. The material sequenced was peripheral blood mononuclear cells, taken before any cancer treatment. These receptors were collected from a woman between 40 and 69 years old with stage III lung adenocarcinoma.

Notes on this clone: The sample contains more than one DNA sequence encoding this CDR3. The chain links TRBV4-3 to TRBJ2-2, with TRBD1 as a possible D gene (5 bases). The CDR3 extends over 16 amino acids. Trimming shortened V by 0 bases and J by 1 base, and 9 bases separated the two germline ends. Germline V lookup: CDR1 LGHNA, CDR2 YSLEER. In nucleotides, the CDR3 is TGCGCCAGCAGCCAAGATCGCCAGGGGAACACCGGGGAGCTGTTTTTT. It codes for CASSQDRQGNTGELFF.

The chain couples TRBV12-1 to TRBJ2-7; the D call of TRBD1 is as the table states it, not checked on the DNA. TRBV12-1 is termed a pseudogene. This CDR3 is built from 13 residues. The CDR3 DNA reads TGTGCCAGCAGCTTTTCAGGGATCTACGAGCAGTACTTC. Translation: CASSFSGIYEQYF.

This sequence joins TRBV7-9 and TRBJ1-1, with D unresolved. The V and J ends lost 6 bases and 1 base respectively, with 9 bases between them. The CDR3 length is 13 residues. Germline V gene lookup returns CDR1 SEHNR and CDR2 FQNEAQ (reference sequence). This chain's CDR3 is CASSSSPNTEAFF. DNA for the CDR3: TGTGCCAGCAGTTCCTCTCCGAACACTGAAGCTTTCTTT.

This chain joins TRBV7-3 and TRBJ2-2; D is ambiguous. The CDR3 is 13 amino acids. Germline CDR1 reads SGHTA; CDR2 reads FQGTGA. V gave up 1 base and J gave up 4 bases, with 4 bases separating them. CDR3: CASSLSGTGELFF. CDR3 in DNA: TGTGCCAGCAGCTTAAGTGGCACCGGGGAGCTGTTTTTT.

The rearrangement joins TRBV11-1 to TRBJ1-1; D not certain. V lost 1 base and J 4 bases, leaving 22 bases between the germline ends. Germline CDR1 SGHAT, CDR2 FQDESV (reference sequence). The CDR3 is made up of 18 amino acids. The CDR3 loop is CASSLVNGRAPDGTEAFF. CDR3 in DNA: TGTGCCAGCAGCTTAGTCAACGGGAGGGCCCCTGACGGCACTGAAGCTTTCTTT.

This chain joins TRBV7-8 and TRBJ2-3, with D perhaps given as TRBD1 or TRBD2 (5 bases each). Between the trimmed V and J ends, which lost 1 base and 3 bases, there was a span of 23 bases. Per the germline V gene, CDR1 is SGHVS and CDR2 is FQNEAQ. The CDR3 loop spans 19 amino acids. CDR3 amino acids: CASSLVMASREGHTDTQYF. CDR3 nucleotide sequence: TGTGCCAGCAGCTTAGTCATGGCGAGCCGGGAAGGACATACAGATACGCAGTATTTT.

This clone was found a few times. The rearrangement joins TRBV7-6 to TRBJ1-4; D is uncertain. The V end lost 0 bases, the J end lost 2 bases, and 19 bases lay between the germline ends. The CDR3 consists of 19 residues. Germline CDR1 SGHVS, CDR2 FNYEAQ. The CDR3 here is CASSLAASKKSGTNEKLFF. CDR3 DNA: TGTGCCAGCAGCTTAGCGGCTTCTAAAAAAAGTGGCACTAATGAAAAACTGTTTTTT.

The rearrangement uses TRBV10-3 and TRBJ2-1, with 8 bases aligning to TRBD2. The CDR3 spans 13 residues. Germline-derived CDR1 and CDR2 are ENHRY and SYGVKD. J gave up 6 bases and V 6 bases, and 4 bases lay outside the gene matches. In DNA form, the CDR3 reads TGTGCCATCAGGGCGGGAGGCTCCAATGAGCAGTTCTTC. It encodes CAIRAGGSNEQFF.

The chain links TRBV6-6 to TRBJ2-1, with 13 bases lining up with TRBD2. Germline V gene data show CDR1 as MNHNY and CDR2 as SVGAGI (reference sequence). With V trimmed by 4 bases and J by 10 bases, 10 bases remained unmatched. The CDR3 contains 16 residues. The CDR3 DNA sequence: TGTGCCAGCAGTTCCTCACTAGCGGGGGGGCTCGTCGAGCAGTTCTTC. It translates to CASSSSLAGGLVEQFF.

This clone occurred a few times. The V and J genes are TRBV5-1 and TRBJ2-1; 15 nucleotides match TRBD2. The CDR3 spans 16 residues. Germline-derived CDR1 and CDR2 are SGHRS and YFSETQ. J was trimmed by 9 bases and V by 5 bases; bases with no gene match: 9. This CDR3 is CASSWTSGRAASEQFF. For the CDR3, the DNA is TGCGCCAGCAGTTGGACTAGCGGGAGGGCTGCAAGTGAGCAGTTCTTC.

This rearrangement joins TRBV6-1 to TRBJ2-7; TRBD1 might be the D (6 bases). Germline assignment: CDR1 MNHNS and CDR2 SASEGT. This CDR3 region has 14 residues. V lost 6 bases and J 5 bases, leaving 17 bases between the germline ends. CDR3 sequence (DNA): TGTGCCAGCAGCCACGTGGAACCAGGGGACGAGCAGTACTTC. Amino acids: CASSHVEPGDEQYF.

This chain connects TRBV10-3 to TRBJ2-3; 9 bases map to TRBD2. The V segment lost 7 bases and the J segment 1 base; nucleotides outside the gene matches: 0. The CDR3 runs to 13 residues. CDR1 and CDR2 (germline): ENHRY, SYGVKD. This CDR3 reads CAIKREGTDTQYF. In nucleotides, the CDR3 is TGTGCCATCAAGCGGGAGGGCACAGATACGCAGTATTTT.

The gene calls are TRBV7-2 and TRBJ2-1; either TRBD1 or TRBD2 may supply D (5 bases each). Trimming removed 1 base from V and 3 bases from J, with 10 bases in between. The CDR3 covers 15 residues. CDR1 is SGHTA, CDR2 FQGNSA, per germline. This CDR3 reads CASSLDVGVYNEQFF. CDR3 sequence (DNA): TGTGCCAGCAGCTTAGACGTGGGGGTCTACAATGAGCAGTTCTTC.

This chain links TRBV7-6 with TRBJ2-7; 9 nucleotides line up with TRBD1. J was trimmed by 9 bases and V by 4 bases; bases with no gene match: 10. This CDR3 comprises 14 residues. From germline, CDR1 is SGHVS and CDR2 FNYEAQ. The DNA of the CDR3 is TGTGCCAGCAGCTCCTCCGGGACAGGGCGGAGGCAGTACTTC. This sequence encodes CASSSSGTGRRQYF.

The V gene is TRBV18, the J gene TRBJ2-2; TRBD1 might be the D (6 bases). Trimming took off 1 base at V and 0 bases at J, with 6 bases between the two ends. CDR1 KGHSH and CDR2 LQKENI come from the germline V gene. The CDR3 extends over 15 amino acids. CDR3 DNA: TGTGCCAGCTCACCACAGGGGGCGAACACCGGGGAGCTGTTTTTT. Translated: CASSPQGANTGELFF.

The chain carries TRBV6-5 and TRBJ1-6; 8 bases are a match to TRBD1. This CDR3 is 15 amino acids long. V was pared by 0 bases and J by 9 bases, with 4 bases of the junction left unmatched. Germline values: CDR1 MNHEY, CDR2 SVGAGI. The CDR3 here is CASSYSGQGLSPLHF. CDR3 coding DNA: TGTGCCAGCAGTTACTCCGGACAGGGACTTTCACCCCTCCACTTT.